One sample yielded the 30 T cell receptor beta chains listed below, sequenced in a study of blood T cell repertoires in COVID-19. Method: immunoSEQ multiplex PCR; TCRdb's copy keeps in-frame clones and lacks some. The sample contains under 150,000 clones, about nine tenths of which appear only once. The sequenced sample consisted of peripheral blood. Receptors were obtained from a man between 60 and 75 years old with COVID-19, enrolled during active disease.

The rearrangement uses TRBV5-8 and TRBJ2-1; TRBD2 matches at 7 bases. Germline-derived CDR1 and CDR2 are SGHTS and YDEGEE. Germline trimming cut 0 bases from V and 12 bases from J; bases unmatched to any gene: 6. The CDR3 totals 13 residues. The CDR3 region has the DNA TGTGCCAGCAGCTTGGGGGCGGGAGTAGCGCAGTTCTTC. It translates to CASSLGAGVAQFF.

V gene TRBV6-5 combines with J gene TRBJ1-1; possible D gene TRBD1, 5 bases. V shed 4 bases and J shed 3 bases, with 6 bases lying between them. The CDR3 is 12 residues long. Germline-derived CDR1 and CDR2 are MNHEY and SVGAGI. The chain's CDR3 is CASSFRDTEAFF. The CDR3 nucleotides read TGTGCCAGCAGTTTCAGGGACACTGAAGCTTTCTTT.

This chain joins TRBV28 and TRBJ1-2, with a tentative D call TRBD1 (6 bases). V was pared by 2 bases and J by 8 bases, with 21 bases between. The CDR3 covers 16 residues. CDR1 is MDHEN, CDR2 SYDVKM, per germline. CDR3 in amino acids: CASSLPQWGGAQGYTF. The CDR3, as DNA: TGTGCCAGCAGTTTACCGCAATGGGGGGGGGCGCAGGGCTACACCTTC.

CDR3 DNA: TGTGCCAGCAGGGGGGAGGTAAACATTCAGTACTTC. Protein sequence: CASRGEVNIQYF. The chain uses TRBV6-5 and TRBJ2-4, with D perhaps matching TRBD2 (6 bases). V was shortened by 6 bases and J by 6 bases, with 9 bases between the two germline ends. The germline gives CDR1 MNHEY, CDR2 SVGAGI. The CDR3 consists of 12 residues.

V gene TRBV5-4 combines with J gene TRBJ2-1, with D perhaps matching TRBD1 (6 bases). Germline V lookup: CDR1 SGHNT, CDR2 YYREEE (reference sequence). The length of the CDR3 is 17 residues. Trimming stripped 4 bases from V and 4 bases from J, with 21 bases between. The CDR3 coding sequence is TGTGCCAGCAGCCCCTCGGGTTGGACAGCGCAGTACAATGAGCAGTTCTTC. This translates into CASSPSGWTAQYNEQFF.

This chain connects TRBV25-1 to TRBJ2-7; D is unresolved. V was clipped by 2 bases and J by 5 bases, with 7 bases between them. The CDR3 length is 12 residues. Germline assignment: CDR1 MGHDK and CDR2 SYGVNS. The CDR3: CASSEALHEQYF. The CDR3 DNA sequence: TGTGCCAGCAGTGAAGCTCTACACGAGCAGTACTTC.

The CDR3 sequence is CASSQDRGTATNEKLFF. CDR3 coding DNA: TGTGCCAGCAGCCAAGATCGGGGGACAGCAACTAATGAAAAACTGTTTTTT. This chain links TRBV14 with TRBJ1-4; 7 nucleotides agree with TRBD1. The junction had 4 bases not matched to a gene; V was cut back by 0 bases and J by 0 bases. The length of the CDR3 is 17 residues. In germline, CDR1 is SGHDN, CDR2 FVKESK.

The CDR3 reads CAISRDSNSNQPQHF. CDR3 sequence (DNA): TGTGCCATCAGTCGAGACAGCAATAGCAATCAGCCCCAGCATTTT. V usage is TRBV10-3 and J usage is TRBJ1-5; a weak D match, TRBD1 (5 bases). Germline CDR1 reads ENHRY; CDR2 reads SYGVKD. Trimming removed 5 bases from V and 0 bases from J, with 11 bases in between. This CDR3 region has 15 residues.

The V and J genes are TRBV7-7 and TRBJ2-7; D is perhaps TRBD1 (5 bases). In germline, CDR1 is SSHAT, CDR2 FNYEAQ (reference sequence). V was pared by 5 bases and J by 3 bases, with 17 bases between. The CDR3 runs 15 residues. The CDR3 DNA reads as TGTGCCAGCAGCCCGGGCGGCGACAGAGACTACGAGCAGTACTTC. Residues: CASSPGGDRDYEQYF.

The genes are TRBV27 and TRBJ2-5; possible D gene TRBD2, 6 bases. This CDR3 is 14 amino acids long. The ends were cut back, 0 bases at V and 5 bases at J, with 10 bases in the middle. Per the germline V gene, CDR1 is MNHEY and CDR2 is SMNVEV (reference sequence). The CDR3 region has the DNA TGTGCCAGCAGTTTATCCAGAGGGAGGGAGACCCAGTACTTC. Protein sequence: CASSLSRGRETQYF.

The J gene is TRBJ1-5, the V gene TRBV6-5; 8 nucleotides align to TRBD1. The J segment lost 0 bases and the V segment lost 4 bases, leaving 2 bases of the junction unmatched. The germline V gene encodes CDR1 MNHEY and CDR2 SVGAGI. The CDR3 has 15 amino acids. The CDR3 loop is CASSSGGLSNQPQHF. DNA of the CDR3: TGTGCCAGCAGTTCAGGGGGCCTTAGCAATCAGCCCCAGCATTTT.

This chain links TRBV3-1 (or the pseudogene TRBV3-2) with TRBJ1-6, with D possibly matching TRBD1 (6 bases). The germline gives CDR1 LGHDT, CDR2 YNNKEL (reference sequence). The length of the CDR3 is 13 residues. Trimming cost V 5 bases and J 10 bases, with 12 bases left between them. The CDR3 reads CASSSGDGSPLHF. CDR3 DNA: TGTGCCAGCAGCTCAGGGGACGGCTCACCCCTCCACTTT.

This clone occurred once. The chain recombines TRBV10-3 with TRBJ1-2; the D is unclear. CDR1 and CDR2 (germline): ENHRY, SYGVKD. V was trimmed by 7 bases and J by 7 bases, leaving 19 bases between them. The CDR3 has 14 residues. CDR3 nucleotides: TGTGCCATCAACCTCGAGGGATCACTATCTGGCTACACCTTC. It is translated as CAINLEGSLSGYTF.

This chain uses TRBV6-2 or TRBV6-3 with TRBJ1-5; D call uncertain. CDR1 is MNHEY, CDR2 SVGEGT, per germline. V was trimmed by 2 bases and J by 6 bases, leaving 11 bases between them. This CDR3 region has 14 residues. The CDR3 DNA is TGTGCCAGCAGTTACACCCCCAGTCGTCAGCCCCAGCATTTT. Protein sequence: CASSYTPSRQPQHF.

The chain links TRBV6-5 to TRBJ1-1; 9 bases line up with TRBD1. The CDR3 sequence is 15 residues long. CDR1 and CDR2 (germline): MNHEY, SVGAGI. The V gene end was trimmed by 5 bases and the J gene end by 6 bases; junction bases not matched to a gene: 10. CDR3 sequence (DNA): TGTGCCAGCAGTAAATTACAGGGGGCGAGGTCTGAAGCTTTCTTT. Encoded protein: CASSKLQGARSEAFF.

This clone was counted only a few times. The chain joins TRBV6-5 to TRBJ2-7, with 10 bases lining up with TRBD1. CDR1 and CDR2 (germline): MNHEY, SVGAGI. J was trimmed by 5 bases and V by 3 bases; bases with no gene match: 10. There are 16 residues in the CDR3. CDR3 sequence (DNA): TGTGCCAGCAGTTATTCAGGACAGGGGGGACTTCACGAGCAGTACTTC. This encodes CASSYSGQGGLHEQYF.

The chain uses TRBV6-2 or TRBV6-3 and TRBJ1-2; weak D call: TRBD1 (6 bases). V shed 6 bases and J shed 7 bases, with 12 bases lying between them. CDR3 length equals 12 residues. Germline assignment: CDR1 MNHEY and CDR2 SVGEGT. The CDR3 DNA follows: TGTGCCAGCAGCTCAAACAGGGCTGGCTACACCTTC. Its translation: CASSSNRAGYTF.

The chain carries TRBV10-3 and TRBJ2-1; 9 nucleotides line up with TRBD2. The CDR3 is 16 amino acids. J gave up 7 bases and V 5 bases, and 12 bases lay outside the gene matches. In germline, CDR1 is ENHRY, CDR2 SYGVKD. In DNA, the CDR3 is TGTGCCATCAGTCGTGGGCGGGAGGGCCGTCGAAATGAGCAGTTCTTC. Protein sequence: CAISRGREGRRNEQFF.

The rearrangement uses TRBV29-1 and TRBJ2-1; D is ambiguous. Per the germline V gene, CDR1 is SQVTM and CDR2 is ANQGSEA. The CDR3 totals 13 residues. The CDR3 sequence is CSVALPPYNEQFF. CDR3 nucleotide sequence: TGCTCCGTGGCCCTTCCCCCCTACAATGAGCAGTTCTTC.

This chain joins TRBV15 and TRBJ2-1; 12 bases line up with TRBD1. V lost 5 bases and J lost 11; bases outside the gene matches: 25. Germline V CDR1 and CDR2: LNHNV, YYDKDF (reference sequence). CDR3 length: 20 residues. CDR3 region: CATSVLQGTGGPALKDKQFF. The CDR3 DNA follows: TGTGCCACCAGCGTCCTCCAGGGGACAGGGGGCCCGGCTTTGAAGGACAAGCAGTTCTTC.

The gene calls are TRBV5-8 and TRBJ2-7; weak D call: TRBD1 (5 bases). This CDR3 has 14 residues. Germline V lookup: CDR1 SGHTS, CDR2 YDEGEE. V shed 4 bases and J shed 2 bases, with 13 bases lying between them. CDR3 in DNA: TGTGCCAGCAGCAAGACAGCAATCCCCTACGAGCAGTACTTC. Protein: CASSKTAIPYEQYF.

The rearrangement uses TRBV4-1 and TRBJ1-2; the D is unclear. CDR1 is MGHRA, CDR2 YSYEKL, per germline. Trimming pared 0 bases from V and 4 bases from J, leaving 9 bases between. The CDR3 runs to 14 residues. The CDR3 DNA reads as TGCGCCAGCAGCCAAGAACGAAATAGCTATGGCTACACCTTC. It encodes CASSQERNSYGYTF.

The chain combines TRBV6-5 with TRBJ2-7, with TRBD1 matching 8 bases. CDR3 size: 14 residues. The germline V gene encodes CDR1 MNHEY and CDR2 SVGAGI. V dropped 6 bases and J dropped 2; count of bases not matched to a gene: 6. CDR3 DNA sequence: TGTGCCAGCAGGGGTCGGACAGGGACCTACGAGCAGTACTTC. It specifies CASRGRTGTYEQYF.

The chain has TRBV19 and TRBJ2-2, with D perhaps TRBD1 (6 bases). The V gene's germline CDR1 is LNHDA and CDR2 SQIVND (reference sequence). The V end lost 5 bases, the J end lost 1 base, and 11 bases lay between the germline ends. CDR3 size: 15 residues. In DNA form, the CDR3 reads TGTGCCAGTAGTGCAGACAGGTTGAACACCGGGGAGCTGTTTTTT. Translation gives CASSADRLNTGELFF.

This chain joins TRBV12-3 or TRBV12-4 and TRBJ1-2; the D is unclear. CDR3 length equals 11 residues. Trimming left V 1 base short and J 8 bases short, with 5 bases between. The CDR3 loop reads CASSLGGGYTF. CDR3 DNA sequence: TGTGCCAGCAGTTTAGGCGGGGGCTACACCTTC.

The chain is built from TRBV2 and TRBJ1-6; TRBD1 matches at 8 bases. The CDR3 has 16 residues. The J segment lost 5 bases and the V segment lost 0 bases, leaving 3 bases of the junction unmatched. Germline V gene sequence: CDR1 SNHLY, CDR2 FYNNEI. This CDR3 reads CASSEALDRDNSPLHF. CDR3 in DNA: TGTGCCAGCAGTGAAGCGCTGGACAGGGATAATTCACCCCTCCACTTT. Full variable domain (rest looked up from reference TRBV2 and TRBJ1-6): EPEVTQTPSHQVTQMGQEVILRCVPISNHLYFYWYRQILGQKVEFLVSFYNNEISEKSEIFDDQFSVERPDGSNFTLKIRSTKLEDSAMYFCASSEALDRDNSPLHFGNGTRLTVT.

The chain carries TRBV11-3 and TRBJ1-1; no reliable D call. The V gene lost 1 base and the J gene lost 2 bases, with 5 bases spanning the gap. This CDR3 is built from 13 residues. Germline CDR1 is SGHNT and CDR2 is YENEEA. CDR3 amino acids: CASSLVDNTEAFF. CDR3 bases: TGTGCCAGCAGCTTAGTAGATAACACTGAAGCTTTCTTT.

This chain uses TRBV6-6 with TRBJ2-5; D remains ambiguous. This CDR3 spans 12 amino acids. Deletions cut 6 bases from V and 5 bases from J, with 10 bases between. Germline V CDR1 and CDR2: MNHNY, SVGAGI (reference sequence). In nucleotides, the CDR3 is TGTGCCAGCAGACTAAACTTGGAGACCCAGTACTTC. Its translation: CASRLNLETQYF.

V is TRBV9 and J is TRBJ2-1; D is undetermined. Germline V CDR1 and CDR2: SGDLS, YYNGEE. Trimming removed 0 bases from V and 0 bases from J, with 13 bases in between. The CDR3 loop spans 17 amino acids. The CDR3 sequence: CASSVGSLTPSYNEQFF. The CDR3 DNA is TGTGCCAGCAGCGTAGGTTCCCTGACTCCCTCCTACAATGAGCAGTTCTTC.

The V call is TRBV5-4, the J call TRBJ1-2, with 7 nucleotides matching TRBD1. The CDR3 is 15 residues long. The J segment lost 0 bases and the V segment lost 2 bases, leaving 4 bases of the junction unmatched. Germline V gene lookup returns CDR1 SGHNT and CDR2 YYREEE (reference sequence). The CDR3 coding sequence is TGTGCCAGCAGCTTTCCGACAGGGCCTAACTATGGCTACACCTTC. Protein sequence: CASSFPTGPNYGYTF.